The text below deals with one TCR beta chain. Original analysis: Counts of nucleated cells, estimated from reference gene primer amplification, were obtained. Generated by immunoSEQ multiplex PCR, the TCRdb table keeps only in-frame clones and is missing some. V and J calls and clone size are as listed in that table; D and trimming were resolved from the DNA. The sample includes about 110,000 clones, roughly 85% of them seen just once. This sample stems from a study of blood T cell repertoires in COVID-19. Background on the study: PBMCs, B-cell-depleted T cells, or T cells were the source of the cDNA or gDNA that made up the material.

The CDR3 consists of 15 residues. In germline, CDR1 is SGHTS, CDR2 YDEGEE. V was pared by 3 bases and J by 8 bases, with 5 bases of the junction left unmatched. The sequence derives from a man aged 40-49 years with acute or convalescent COVID-19. V usage is TRBV5-8 and J usage is TRBJ2-1, with 13 bases lining up with TRBD2. The sample consisted of peripheral blood. CDR3 loop: CASSSGLAGVYEQFF. The CDR3 DNA follows: TGTGCCAGCAGCTCCGGACTAGCGGGGGTCTATGAGCAGTTCTTC.